These T cell receptor beta chains were read from a single sample in a study of T cells expressing NK-cell markers. Each CDR3 protein gets one entry in TCRdb, which reprocessed the 5' RACE reads and gives no DNA. This listing includes a few hundred thousand distinct CDR3 sequences. Source material: blood T cells: a sorted CD56 or NKG2C T cell subset, CD4+ or CD8+ T cells, or bulk PBMC T cells (not recorded which). The receptors come from a man aged 18-69 years in good health. Both conserved end residues are part of each CDR3. Fields, in order: V gene, J gene, CDR3 protein.

TRBV6-1,TRBJ2-2,CASRKTLAGGLGGELFF
TRBV12-3/TRBV12-4,TRBJ2-3,CASGIPPGRSQYF
TRBV5-1,TRBJ2-5,CASSPTGTFIKTQYF
TRBV20-1,TRBJ2-5,CSARDRAGLDGGEETQYF
TRBV28,TRBJ1-4,CASSSTDHNEKLFF
TRBV18,TRBJ2-7,CASAGTGPPTYEQYF
TRBV11-2,TRBJ1-6,CASTPRTENSPLHF
TRBV6-1,TRBJ1-5,CASSQGRISNQPQHF
TRBV7-8,TRBJ2-3,CASSFSSGGQYTQYF
TRBV28,TRBJ2-3,CASRRVRADTQYF
TRBV29-1,TRBJ2-5,CSAVGAPGETQYF
TRBV5-5,TRBJ2-2,CASSPGHRSGGELFF
TRBV5-1,TRBJ2-3,CASSYSGTTDTQYF
TRBV9,TRBJ2-3,CASSATSGAQHTQYF